A selection of T cell receptor beta chains follows, all from one sample in a study of blood T cell repertoires in COVID-19. Repertoires were generated with immunoSEQ multiplex PCR, while TCRdb's copy carries only in-frame clones and drops some. The profile covers about 94,000 clones, with roughly 80% appearing a single time and around 6.9% taken by the ten largest. Sequences were obtained from peripheral blood. The receptors come from a man in his 60s with acute or convalescent COVID-19. The CDR3 runs from the conserved cysteine through the conserved F or W. The D gene is left open where the match is weak. Clone size is stated in some rows and not others, as once, few, many or a class when expanded.

>NA|TRBJ1-4|TRBV5-1|TRBD1
CASSAGTGESSEKLFF
TGCGCCAGCAGCGCCGGGACAGGGGAGTCCAGTGAAAAACTGTTTTTT
>NA|TRBJ2-7|TRBV6-5|NA
CASRGDKSYEQYF
TGTGCCAGCAGGGGGGACAAGTCCTACGAGCAGTACTTC
>NA|TRBJ2-5|TRBV6-1|TRBD1
CASSDGRGRGETQYF
TGTGCCAGCAGTGATGGCAGGGGGCGTGGTGAGACCCAGTACTTC
>NA|TRBJ1-2|TRBV29-1|NA
CSDAQGSYGYTF
TGCAGCGATGCCCAGGGTTCCTATGGCTACACCTTC
>few|TRBJ1-1|TRBV6-2/TRBV6-3|TRBD1
CASSRQPSAGGWNTEAFF
TGTGCCAGCAGCCGCCAGCCCTCCGCAGGGGGCTGGAACACTGAAGCTTTCTTT
>once|TRBJ1-3|TRBV30|NA
CAWTRRPGNTIYF
TGTGCCTGGACGCGCAGGCCCGGAAACACCATATATTTT
>NA|TRBJ1-1|TRBV29-1|TRBD1
CSVSRTGTTEAFF
TGCAGCGTTTCAAGGACAGGGACCACTGAAGCTTTCTTT
>NA|TRBJ1-1|TRBV2|NA
CASSETAGEAFF
TGTGCCAGCAGTGAAACGGCGGGTGAAGCTTTCTTT
>NA|TRBJ2-3|TRBV29-1|NA
CSVERGHRSADTQYF
TGCAGCGTTGAAAGGGGACATCGGTCCGCAGATACGCAGTATTTT
>NA|TRBJ1-6|TRBV4-1|NA
CASSHRVDSPLHF
TGCGCCAGCAGCCACCGTGTCGATTCACCCCTCCACTTT
>NA|TRBJ2-5|TRBV7-9|TRBD1
CASSLLGGREETQYF
TGTGCCAGCAGCTTACTAGGGGGCCGTGAAGAGACCCAGTACTTC
>once|TRBJ1-5|TRBV4-2|NA
CASSQLQARVYQPQHF
TGTGCCAGCAGCCAACTACAGGCAAGAGTGTACCAGCCCCAGCATTTT
>NA|TRBJ2-3|TRBV2|TRBD1
CATSGQSTDTQYF
TGTGCCACCTCGGGACAGAGCACAGATACGCAGTATTTT
>NA|TRBJ1-1|TRBV5-6|NA
CASSPFSSRQNTEAFF
TGTGCCAGCAGCCCCTTCAGTTCCAGGCAAAACACTGAAGCTTTCTTT
>few|TRBJ1-2|TRBV5-1|TRBD1
CASSLGTGVGNYGYTF
TGCGCCAGCAGCTTGGGTACAGGGGTTGGGAACTATGGCTACACCTTC
>NA|TRBJ1-4|TRBV6-5|NA
CASSYAGEVNEKLFF
TGTGCCAGCAGTTACGCGGGGGAAGTTAATGAAAAACTGTTTTTT
>NA|TRBJ1-1|TRBV3-1/TRBV3-2|NA
CASSHRGLYTEAFF
TGTGCCAGCAGCCATCGGGGTTTGTACACTGAAGCTTTCTTT
>NA|TRBJ2-1|TRBV27|NA
CASSFTGEQFF
TGTGCCAGCAGTTTTACCGGTGAGCAGTTCTTC
>NA|TRBJ2-5|TRBV10-3|NA
CAISEPRDGPQETQYF
TGTGCCATCAGTGAGCCGAGGGATGGGCCCCAAGAGACCCAGTACTTC
>NA|TRBJ2-3|TRBV5-6|NA
CASSLRGSGKNF
TGTGCCAGCAGCTTGCGAGGGTCGGGAAAGAATTTT
>NA|TRBJ2-5|TRBV14|NA
CASSQVEALETQYF
TGTGCCAGCAGCCAAGTTGAAGCCTTAGAGACCCAGTACTTC
>NA|TRBJ2-7|TRBV9|TRBD1
CASSDPGQGYEQYF
TGTGCCAGCAGCGATCCGGGACAGGGCTACGAGCAGTACTTC
>NA|TRBJ1-2|TRBV6-2/TRBV6-3|NA
CASSVGYGYTF
TGTGCCAGCAGTGTCGGTTATGGCTACACCTTC
>NA|TRBJ2-5|TRBV19|NA
CASSILGGQETQYF
TGTGCCAGTAGTATATTGGGGGGCCAAGAGACCCAGTACTTC
>once|TRBJ2-3|TRBV9|NA
CASSVQGEHSTDTQYF
TGTGCCAGCAGCGTTCAAGGGGAACACTCCACAGATACGCAGTATTTT
>NA|TRBJ1-2|TRBV11-2|NA
CASSTQRRGASDYGYTF
TGTGCCAGCAGCACCCAGCGGCGGGGGGCGAGCGACTATGGCTACACCTTC